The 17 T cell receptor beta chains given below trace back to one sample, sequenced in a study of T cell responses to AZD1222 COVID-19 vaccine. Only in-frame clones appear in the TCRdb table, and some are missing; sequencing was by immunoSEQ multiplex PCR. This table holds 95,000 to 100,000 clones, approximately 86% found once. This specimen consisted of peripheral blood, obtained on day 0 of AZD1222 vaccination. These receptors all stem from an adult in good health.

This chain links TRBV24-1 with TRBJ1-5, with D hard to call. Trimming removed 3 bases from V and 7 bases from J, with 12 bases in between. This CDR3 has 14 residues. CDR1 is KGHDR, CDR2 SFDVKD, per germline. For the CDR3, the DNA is TGTGCCACCAGTGATAGGAGGCCCGGGCAGCCCCAGCATTTT. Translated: CATSDRRPGQPQHF.

The CDR3 nucleotides read TGTGCCAGCAGTTTAGGACCAACCTACGAGCAGTACTTC. This sequence encodes CASSLGPTYEQYF. The chain has TRBV28 and TRBJ2-7; D uncertain. The germline gives CDR1 MDHEN, CDR2 SYDVKM. The CDR3 length is 13 residues. V dropped 2 bases and J dropped 2 bases, with 7 bases sitting between them.

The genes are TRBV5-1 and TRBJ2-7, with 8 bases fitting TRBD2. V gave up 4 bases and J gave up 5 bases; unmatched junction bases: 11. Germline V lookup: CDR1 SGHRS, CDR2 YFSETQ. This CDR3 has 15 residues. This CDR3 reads CASSPRSGSLNEQYF. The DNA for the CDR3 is TGCGCCAGCAGCCCTAGGAGCGGGAGTCTCAACGAGCAGTACTTC. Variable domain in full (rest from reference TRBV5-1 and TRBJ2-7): KAGVTQTPRYLIKTRGQQVTLSCSPISGHRSVSWYQQTPGQGLQFLFEYFSETQRNKGNFPGRFSGRQFSNSRSEMNVSTLELGDSALYLCASSPRSGSLNEQYFGPGTRLTVT.

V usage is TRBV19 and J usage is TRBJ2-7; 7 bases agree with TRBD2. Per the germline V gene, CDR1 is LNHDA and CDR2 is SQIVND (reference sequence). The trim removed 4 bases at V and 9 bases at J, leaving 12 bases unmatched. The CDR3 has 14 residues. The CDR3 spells CASSTIGEGLGQYF. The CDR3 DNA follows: TGTGCCAGTAGTACCATCGGGGAGGGACTGGGGCAGTACTTC. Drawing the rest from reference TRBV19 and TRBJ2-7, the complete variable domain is DGGITQSPKYLFRKEGQNVTLSCEQNLNHDAMYWYRQDPGQGLRLIYYSQIVNDFQKGDIAEGYSVSREKKESFPLTVTSAQKNPTAFYLCASSTIGEGLGQYFGPGTRLTVT.

CDR3 in amino acids: CASSFKREGQDTQYF. As DNA, the CDR3 is TGTGCCAGCAGCTTCAAGCGGGAGGGCCAGGATACGCAGTATTTT. This rearrangement joins TRBV5-4 to TRBJ2-3; 10 nucleotides match TRBD2. The germline V gene has CDR1 SGHNT and CDR2 YYREEE (reference sequence). The CDR3 totals 15 residues. V trimming: 2 bases; J trimming: 6 bases; junction bases outside the gene matches: 6.

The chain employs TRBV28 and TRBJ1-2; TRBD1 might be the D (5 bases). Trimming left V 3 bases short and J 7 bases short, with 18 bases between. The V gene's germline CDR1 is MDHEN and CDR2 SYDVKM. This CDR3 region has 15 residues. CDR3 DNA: TGTGCCAGCAGTTTGGAAACGGGACCGCGGTTTGGCTACACCTTC. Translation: CASSLETGPRFGYTF.

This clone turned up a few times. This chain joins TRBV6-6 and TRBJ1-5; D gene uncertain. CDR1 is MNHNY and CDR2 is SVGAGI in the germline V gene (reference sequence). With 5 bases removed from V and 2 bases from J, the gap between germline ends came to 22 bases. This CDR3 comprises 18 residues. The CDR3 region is CASSLLRGGWDRNQPQHF. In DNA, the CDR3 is TGTGCCAGCAGTCTCCTTCGCGGAGGGTGGGATCGCAATCAGCCCCAGCATTTT.

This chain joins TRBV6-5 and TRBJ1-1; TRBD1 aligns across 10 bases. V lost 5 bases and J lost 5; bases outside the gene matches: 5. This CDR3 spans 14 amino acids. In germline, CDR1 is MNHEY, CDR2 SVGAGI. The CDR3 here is CASSPDRGQTEAFF. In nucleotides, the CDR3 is TGTGCCAGCAGTCCCGACAGGGGGCAGACTGAAGCTTTCTTT.

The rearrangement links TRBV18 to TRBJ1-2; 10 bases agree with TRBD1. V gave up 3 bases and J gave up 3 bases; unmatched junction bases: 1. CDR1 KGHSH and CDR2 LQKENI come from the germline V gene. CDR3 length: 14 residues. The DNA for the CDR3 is TGTGCCAGCTCACCCGGGACAGGGGACTATGGCTACACCTTC. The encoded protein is CASSPGTGDYGYTF.

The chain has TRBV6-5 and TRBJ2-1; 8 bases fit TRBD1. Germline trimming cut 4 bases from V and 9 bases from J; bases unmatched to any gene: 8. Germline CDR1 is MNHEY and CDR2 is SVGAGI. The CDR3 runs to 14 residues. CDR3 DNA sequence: TGTGCCAGCAGTTTCGCGACAGGGGAAAGTGAGCAGTTCTTC. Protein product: CASSFATGESEQFF.

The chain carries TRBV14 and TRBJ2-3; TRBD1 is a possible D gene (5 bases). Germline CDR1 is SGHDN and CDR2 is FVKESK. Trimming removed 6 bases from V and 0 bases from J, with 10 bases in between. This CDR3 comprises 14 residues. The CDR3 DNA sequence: TGTGCCAGCAGTACTACAGGTAGCACAGATACGCAGTATTTT. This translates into CASSTTGSTDTQYF.

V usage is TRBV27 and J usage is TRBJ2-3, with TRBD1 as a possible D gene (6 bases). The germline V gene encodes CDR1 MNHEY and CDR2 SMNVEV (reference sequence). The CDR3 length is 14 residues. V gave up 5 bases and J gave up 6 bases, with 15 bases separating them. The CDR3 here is CASSAYRVVDTQYF. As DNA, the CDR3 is TGTGCCAGCAGTGCATACAGGGTGGTCGATACGCAGTATTTT.

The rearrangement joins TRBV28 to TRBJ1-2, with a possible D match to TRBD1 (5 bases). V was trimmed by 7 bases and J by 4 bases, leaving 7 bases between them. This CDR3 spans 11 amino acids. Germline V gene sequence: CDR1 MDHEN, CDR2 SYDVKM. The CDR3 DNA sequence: TGTGCCAGCAACGGGGGCTATGGCTACACCTTC. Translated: CASNGGYGYTF.

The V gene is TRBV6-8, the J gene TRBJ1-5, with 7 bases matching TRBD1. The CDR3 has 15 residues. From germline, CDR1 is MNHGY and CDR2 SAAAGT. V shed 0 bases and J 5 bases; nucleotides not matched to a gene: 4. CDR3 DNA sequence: TGTGCCAGCAGTTACTCGAGAGGGGGCTATCAGCCCCAGCATTTT. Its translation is CASSYSRGGYQPQHF.

In DNA, the CDR3 is TGTGCCAGCAGTTTTGCGGGACAGGGGCAAGAGACCCAGTACTTC. Its protein is CASSFAGQGQETQYF. This rearrangement joins TRBV28 to TRBJ2-5, with 10 bases that match TRBD1. The CDR3 extends over 15 amino acids. In germline, CDR1 is MDHEN, CDR2 SYDVKM. After removal of 3 bases from V and 2 bases from J, the junction contained 3 bases not matched to a gene.

The CDR3 reads CASSEDRQGLGNNEQFF. As DNA, the CDR3 is TGTGCCAGCAGTGAAGACAGACAGGGGTTAGGCAACAATGAGCAGTTCTTC. The chain carries TRBV25-1 and TRBJ2-1, with 8 bases fitting TRBD1. With V trimmed by 2 bases and J by 5 bases, 11 bases remained unmatched. This CDR3 has 17 amino acids. Germline loops: CDR1 MGHDK, CDR2 SYGVNS.

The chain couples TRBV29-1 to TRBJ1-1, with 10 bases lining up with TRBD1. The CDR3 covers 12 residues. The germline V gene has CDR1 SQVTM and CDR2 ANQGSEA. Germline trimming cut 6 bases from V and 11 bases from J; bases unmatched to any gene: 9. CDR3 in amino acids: CSVRTGGRMAFF. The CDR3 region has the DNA TGCAGCGTCAGGACAGGGGGACGGATGGCTTTCTTT.